A selection of T cell receptor beta chains follows, all from one sample in a study of blood T cell repertoires in COVID-19. Measured with immunoSEQ multiplex PCR; TCRdb has only the in-frame clones, and not every one. The sample contains 150,000 to 200,000 clones, about 83% of which appear only once. Sample: peripheral blood. These receptors were collected from a woman of 80 years or more with COVID-19, enrolled during active disease. The CDR3 runs from the conserved cysteine through the conserved F or W. Fields, in order: V gene, D gene, J gene, clone size, CDR3 DNA, CDR3 protein. A D gene is named only where the DNA matches it firmly. Clone size is shown for a subset of rows, as once, few, many or a class of expanded clone.

v_gene: TRBV18; d_gene: -; j_gene: TRBJ1-1; abundance: -; CDR3nt: TGTGCCAGCTCACCATTGACAGAAACTGAAGCTTTCTTT; CDR3aa: CASSPLTETEAFF
v_gene: TRBV18; d_gene: TRBD1; j_gene: TRBJ1-4; abundance: once; CDR3nt: TGTGCCAGCTTCCGGGACAGGGTAGGCGAAAAACTGTTTTTT; CDR3aa: CASFRDRVGEKLFF
v_gene: TRBV18; d_gene: TRBD2; j_gene: TRBJ2-3; abundance: -; CDR3nt: TGTGCCAGCTCACCACTCGGGGGGGCGACAGATACGCAGTATTTT; CDR3aa: CASSPLGGATDTQYF
v_gene: TRBV5-1; d_gene: TRBD2; j_gene: TRBJ2-3; abundance: -; CDR3nt: TGCGCCAGCAGCAAGGGACTAGAGTACGGGACAGATACGCAGTATTTT; CDR3aa: CASSKGLEYGTDTQYF
v_gene: TRBV6-5; d_gene: -; j_gene: TRBJ1-5; abundance: -; CDR3nt: TGTGCCAGCAGTTCGCTGGGGGGGGGATTCGGGCAGCCCCAGCATTTT; CDR3aa: CASSSLGGGFGQPQHF
v_gene: TRBV19; d_gene: TRBD2; j_gene: TRBJ2-2; abundance: -; CDR3nt: TGTGCCAGTAGTCCCCGACTAGCGGGAGGCACCGGGGAGCTGTTTTTT; CDR3aa: CASSPRLAGGTGELFF
v_gene: TRBV10-3; d_gene: -; j_gene: TRBJ1-5; abundance: once; CDR3nt: TGTGCCATCAGCCACCCCCCACAGGTTAGCAATCAGCCCCAGCATTTT; CDR3aa: CAISHPPQVSNQPQHF
v_gene: TRBV29-1; d_gene: -; j_gene: TRBJ2-3; abundance: -; CDR3nt: TGCAGCGATAGGGGGGAACGGGAGGCCCCAGATACGCAGTATTTT; CDR3aa: CSDRGEREAPDTQYF
v_gene: TRBV11-3; d_gene: -; j_gene: TRBJ2-7; abundance: -; CDR3nt: TGTGCCAGCAGCTTAGTTCCCGCCAGGTTCTCCTACGAGCAGTACTTC; CDR3aa: CASSLVPARFSYEQYF
v_gene: TRBV30; d_gene: TRBD1; j_gene: TRBJ2-1; abundance: -; CDR3nt: TGTGCCTGGAGAGCAGGGGGCGCCTACAATGAGCAGTTCTTC; CDR3aa: CAWRAGGAYNEQFF
v_gene: TRBV3-1/TRBV3-2; d_gene: -; j_gene: TRBJ2-7; abundance: -; CDR3nt: TGTGCCAGCAGCCACGGGGTCGGGTCGTCCTACGAGCAGTACTTC; CDR3aa: CASSHGVGSSYEQYF
v_gene: TRBV11-3; d_gene: TRBD2; j_gene: TRBJ2-7; abundance: -; CDR3nt: TGTGCCAGCAGCTACTCCGGGACTAGCGGGACCGAGCAGTACTTC; CDR3aa: CASSYSGTSGTEQYF
v_gene: TRBV30; d_gene: -; j_gene: TRBJ2-5; abundance: -; CDR3nt: TGTGCCTGGAGTGTAACAGGATGGGAGACCCAGTACTTC; CDR3aa: CAWSVTGWETQYF
v_gene: TRBV6-4; d_gene: -; j_gene: TRBJ2-6; abundance: -; CDR3nt: TGTGCCAGCAGTGACCGCGGGCTCAACGTCCTGACTTTC; CDR3aa: CASSDRGLNVLTF
v_gene: TRBV4-2; d_gene: TRBD1; j_gene: TRBJ1-5; abundance: -; CDR3nt: TGTGCCAGCAGCCCCAGACCTGGGACAGAAAATCAGCCCCAGCATTTT; CDR3aa: CASSPRPGTENQPQHF
v_gene: TRBV2; d_gene: TRBD1; j_gene: TRBJ1-2; abundance: -; CDR3nt: TGTGCCAGCAGATATACAGGGGTGGATGGCTACACCTTC; CDR3aa: CASRYTGVDGYTF
v_gene: TRBV28; d_gene: TRBD2; j_gene: TRBJ2-1; abundance: -; CDR3nt: TGTGCCAGCAACTCGGGGACTAGCCGTTACAATGAGCAGTTCTTC; CDR3aa: CASNSGTSRYNEQFF
v_gene: TRBV29-1; d_gene: TRBD1; j_gene: TRBJ2-7; abundance: -; CDR3nt: TGCAGCGCCGGGGACAGTCTTTACGAGCAGTACTTC; CDR3aa: CSAGDSLYEQYF
v_gene: TRBV9; d_gene: -; j_gene: TRBJ2-6; abundance: -; CDR3nt: TGTGCCAGCAGCGAATGGGACATCCTCTCTGGGGCCAACGTCCTGACTTTC; CDR3aa: CASSEWDILSGANVLTF
v_gene: TRBV9; d_gene: TRBD2; j_gene: TRBJ2-2; abundance: -; CDR3nt: TGTGCCAGCAGCGTATCAGCGGGGGGTACCGGGGAGCTGTTTTTT; CDR3aa: CASSVSAGGTGELFF
v_gene: TRBV20-1; d_gene: -; j_gene: TRBJ1-1; abundance: -; CDR3nt: TGCAGTGCTAGTTTAACAGCTGGGAACACTGAAGCTTTCTTT; CDR3aa: CSASLTAGNTEAFF
v_gene: TRBV7-3; d_gene: -; j_gene: TRBJ2-6; abundance: -; CDR3nt: TGTGCCAGCAGCTTAACGATAGGAGGTTCTGGGGCCAACGTCCTGACTTTC; CDR3aa: CASSLTIGGSGANVLTF
v_gene: TRBV5-6; d_gene: TRBD1; j_gene: TRBJ2-1; abundance: few; CDR3nt: TGTGCCAGCAGTCAAACAGGGGTAACCTACAATGAGCAGTTCTTC; CDR3aa: CASSQTGVTYNEQFF
v_gene: TRBV27; d_gene: TRBD1; j_gene: TRBJ2-7; abundance: -; CDR3nt: TGTGCCAGCAGCCCCTTACCCCGGGACAGTATTTACGAGCAGTACTTC; CDR3aa: CASSPLPRDSIYEQYF
v_gene: TRBV30; d_gene: -; j_gene: TRBJ1-2; abundance: few; CDR3nt: TGTGCCTCGTCGACAGAAACCATCTATGGCTACACCTTC; CDR3aa: CASSTETIYGYTF
v_gene: TRBV19; d_gene: -; j_gene: TRBJ1-2; abundance: -; CDR3nt: TGTGCCACATTTTCGACAGAGGCTAACTATGGCTACACCTTC; CDR3aa: CATFSTEANYGYTF
v_gene: TRBV7-3; d_gene: TRBD2; j_gene: TRBJ2-3; abundance: -; CDR3nt: TGTGCCAGCAGCTTAAACCCTAGCGGGGGCTTCACAGATACGCAGTATTTT; CDR3aa: CASSLNPSGGFTDTQYF
v_gene: TRBV2; d_gene: -; j_gene: TRBJ1-1; abundance: -; CDR3nt: TGTGCCAGCAGTGAAGGTACGGGTTACCCTGAAGCTTTCTTT; CDR3aa: CASSEGTGYPEAFF
v_gene: TRBV7-9; d_gene: -; j_gene: TRBJ2-1; abundance: -; CDR3nt: TGTGCCAGCAGCTTCCGGGGGAGCTCCTACAATGAGCAGTTCTTC; CDR3aa: CASSFRGSSYNEQFF
v_gene: TRBV5-1; d_gene: -; j_gene: TRBJ2-1; abundance: -; CDR3nt: TGCGCCAGCAGACTAGCCGTTGAGCAGTTCTTC; CDR3aa: CASRLAVEQFF
v_gene: TRBV12-3/TRBV12-4; d_gene: -; j_gene: TRBJ2-7; abundance: -; CDR3nt: TGTGCCAGCAGTTGGGGAGCTGACTACGAGCAGTACTTC; CDR3aa: CASSWGADYEQYF
v_gene: TRBV6-5; d_gene: TRBD1; j_gene: TRBJ1-4; abundance: -; CDR3nt: TGTGCCAGCAGTTACTCCGGGACAGAAAATGAAAAACTGTTTTTT; CDR3aa: CASSYSGTENEKLFF
v_gene: TRBV2; d_gene: -; j_gene: TRBJ2-2; abundance: -; CDR3nt: TGTGCCAGCAGGAAAAGCGGGCTCAGTAACACCGGGGAGCTGTTTTTT; CDR3aa: CASRKSGLSNTGELFF
v_gene: TRBV5-1; d_gene: TRBD2; j_gene: TRBJ2-3; abundance: -; CDR3nt: TGCGCCAGCAGCCTCGCGGTAGCGGGATCTAGCACAGATACGCAGTATTTT; CDR3aa: CASSLAVAGSSTDTQYF
v_gene: TRBV6-2/TRBV6-3; d_gene: TRBD2; j_gene: TRBJ2-1; abundance: -; CDR3nt: TGTGCCAGCAGTCCCCCCAGCGGGGGATACAATGAGCAGTTCTTC; CDR3aa: CASSPPSGGYNEQFF
v_gene: TRBV28; d_gene: -; j_gene: TRBJ2-6; abundance: once; CDR3nt: TGTGCCAGCCGGGGGGCGGACTCTGGGGCCAACGTCCTGACTTTC; CDR3aa: CASRGADSGANVLTF
v_gene: TRBV18; d_gene: -; j_gene: TRBJ1-2; abundance: -; CDR3nt: TGTGCCAGCTCACCACCCGCAGGCCTCGGCTATGGCTACACCTTC; CDR3aa: CASSPPAGLGYGYTF
v_gene: TRBV18; d_gene: TRBD1; j_gene: TRBJ1-6; abundance: -; CDR3nt: TGTGCCAGCTCACTTTGGACAGGGCAAAGCTCCTATAATTCACCCCTCCACTTT; CDR3aa: CASSLWTGQSSYNSPLHF
v_gene: TRBV5-1; d_gene: TRBD1; j_gene: TRBJ2-7; abundance: -; CDR3nt: TGCGCCAGCAGCAATACAGGGGGTTCCTACGAGCAGTACTTC; CDR3aa: CASSNTGGSYEQYF
v_gene: TRBV3-1/TRBV3-2; d_gene: TRBD1; j_gene: TRBJ1-1; abundance: -; CDR3nt: TGTGCCAGCAGCCAGGGACAGGGTGACACTGAAGCTTTCTTT; CDR3aa: CASSQGQGDTEAFF
v_gene: TRBV3-1/TRBV3-2; d_gene: TRBD1; j_gene: TRBJ2-3; abundance: -; CDR3nt: TGTGCCAGCAGCCCCCGGGACAGTGATACGCAGTATTTT; CDR3aa: CASSPRDSDTQYF
v_gene: TRBV11-3; d_gene: TRBD2; j_gene: TRBJ2-1; abundance: few; CDR3nt: TGTGCCAGCAGCTTAGCGGGACTAGCGGGGGGCAATGAGCAGTTCTTC; CDR3aa: CASSLAGLAGGNEQFF
v_gene: TRBV18; d_gene: TRBD1; j_gene: TRBJ1-1; abundance: -; CDR3nt: TGTGCCAGCTCACCGCGGACAGGGTCATGGACTGAAGCTTTCTTT; CDR3aa: CASSPRTGSWTEAFF
v_gene: TRBV18; d_gene: -; j_gene: TRBJ2-7; abundance: -; CDR3nt: TGTGCCAGCTCACCACGTAGTCGGAGCGAGCAGTACTTC; CDR3aa: CASSPRSRSEQYF
v_gene: TRBV5-1; d_gene: TRBD1; j_gene: TRBJ2-1; abundance: -; CDR3nt: TGCGCCAGCAGCTTTGGAGGGACAGGGGTTACTGAGCAGTTCTTC; CDR3aa: CASSFGGTGVTEQFF
v_gene: TRBV7-6; d_gene: TRBD2; j_gene: TRBJ2-7; abundance: -; CDR3nt: TGTGCCAGCAGCCCCAGGGAGGGAGGGAGCTCCTACGAGCAGTACTTC; CDR3aa: CASSPREGGSSYEQYF
v_gene: TRBV9; d_gene: -; j_gene: TRBJ2-7; abundance: -; CDR3nt: TGTGCCAGCAGCAACAGAAATTCCTACGAGCAGTACTTC; CDR3aa: CASSNRNSYEQYF
v_gene: TRBV7-2; d_gene: TRBD1; j_gene: TRBJ1-3; abundance: -; CDR3nt: TGTGCCAGCAGCGCCTTCCCGGGGACAGGGGGTATGAACACCATATATTTT; CDR3aa: CASSAFPGTGGMNTIYF
v_gene: TRBV12-3/TRBV12-4; d_gene: -; j_gene: TRBJ1-1; abundance: -; CDR3nt: TGTGCCAGCAGTATACACCCGAACACTGAAGCTTTCTTT; CDR3aa: CASSIHPNTEAFF